This T cell receptor (beta chain) was recorded in a study of blood T cell repertoires in COVID-19. Turning to the study itself: Donors in the United States, Italy and Spain gave samples during acute or convalescent COVID-19. The cDNA or gDNA used as material had been derived from T cells, B-cell-depleted T cells, or PBMCs.

CDR1 is SGHRS and CDR2 is YFSETQ in the germline V gene. V was pared by 4 bases and J by 5 bases, with 18 bases between. The CDR3 has 15 residues. Per the authors' pipeline: Estimation of nucleated cell counts relied on the amplification of reference gene primers. Method: immunoSEQ multiplex PCR; TCRdb's copy keeps in-frame clones and lacks some. The V and J calls and the clone size are those of that table, but D and trimming were determined from the DNA. The data hold 110,000 or so clones, with around 83% observed a single time. This sequence was found in a man aged 40-49 years with acute or convalescent COVID-19. The sample was peripheral blood. This sequence joins TRBV5-1 and TRBJ2-5, with D possibly TRBD2 on 6 matching bases. In nucleotides, the CDR3 is TGCGCCAGCAGCCCCTCGGGACTGACAGCGGAGACCCAGTACTTC. Its translation: CASSPSGLTAETQYF.